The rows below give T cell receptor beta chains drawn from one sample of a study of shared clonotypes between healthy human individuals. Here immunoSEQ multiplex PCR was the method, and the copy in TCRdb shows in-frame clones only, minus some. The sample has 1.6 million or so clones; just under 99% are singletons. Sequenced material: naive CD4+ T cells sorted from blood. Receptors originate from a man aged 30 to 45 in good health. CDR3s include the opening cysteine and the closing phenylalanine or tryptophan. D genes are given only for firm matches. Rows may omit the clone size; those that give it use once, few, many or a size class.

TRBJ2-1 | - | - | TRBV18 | TGTGCCAGCTCACCGGTCCTAGCGATGAGCAATGAGCAGTTCTTC | CASSPVLAMSNEQFF
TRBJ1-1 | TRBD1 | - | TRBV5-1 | TGCGCCAGCAAGGAGGGGGCGGGCACTGAAGCTTTCTTT | CASKEGAGTEAFF
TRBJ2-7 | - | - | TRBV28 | TGTGCCAGCAGGGGAACCGTCTCCTACGAGCAGTACTTC | CASRGTVSYEQYF
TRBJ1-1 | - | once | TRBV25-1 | TGTGCCAGCAGTGAGGGTATTCGGTCGAACACTGAAGCTTTCTTT | CASSEGIRSNTEAFF
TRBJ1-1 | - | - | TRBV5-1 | TGCGCCAGCAGCTTGGTGCCAGGATCTGAAGCTTTCTTT | CASSLVPGSEAFF
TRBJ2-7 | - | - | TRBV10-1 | TGCGCCAGCAGTGCGGACTCCTACGAGCAGTACTTC | CASSADSYEQYF
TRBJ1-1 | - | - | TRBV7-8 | TGTGCCAGCAGCGCACCGGGACGGCCGAACACTGAAGCTTTCTTT | CASSAPGRPNTEAFF
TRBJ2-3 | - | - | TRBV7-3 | TGTGCCAGCAGCAGAACCACGACAATATGGTCAGATACGCAGTATTTT | CASSRTTTIWSDTQYF
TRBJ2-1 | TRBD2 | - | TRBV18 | TGTGCCAGCTCACCACTTTTGGTCGCGGGAGAACCCTACAATGAGCAGTTCTTC | CASSPLLVAGEPYNEQFF
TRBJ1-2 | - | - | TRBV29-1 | TGCAGCGTTGATCGACTAGGTGTGTCGGCCTCTGGAAGGGGCTACACCTTC | CSVDRLGVSASGRGYTF
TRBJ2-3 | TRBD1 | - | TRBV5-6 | TGTGCCAGCAGCGATGGACAGGGAGTAGATACGCAGTATTTT | CASSDGQGVDTQYF
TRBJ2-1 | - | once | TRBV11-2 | TGTGCCAGCAGCTCCTCATCCTACAATGAGCAGTTCTTC | CASSSSSYNEQFF
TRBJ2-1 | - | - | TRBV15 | TGTGCCACCAGCAGAGTGGGGGCCGCCTACAATGAGCAGTTCTTC | CATSRVGAAYNEQFF
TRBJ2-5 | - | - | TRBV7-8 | TGTGCCAGCAGCTTAGATCGTAGGGCAGTCCAAGAGACCCAGTACTTC | CASSLDRRAVQETQYF
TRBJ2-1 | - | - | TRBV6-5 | TGTGCCAGCAGTTACGGCCCAATGAGGAACAATGAGCAGTTCTTC | CASSYGPMRNNEQFF
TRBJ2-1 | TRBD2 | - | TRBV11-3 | TGTGCCAGCAGCTTGGCTTTAGCGGGGGACTTCAATGAGCAGTTCTTC | CASSLALAGDFNEQFF
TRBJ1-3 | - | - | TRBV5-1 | TGCGCCAGCAGCCTGAGGCTGAACTCTGGAAACACCATATATTTT | CASSLRLNSGNTIYF
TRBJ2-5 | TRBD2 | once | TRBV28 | TGTGCCAGCAGAACTAGAAGCGGGAGGAAACAAGAGACCCAGTACTTC | CASRTRSGRKQETQYF
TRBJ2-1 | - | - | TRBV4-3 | TGCGCCAGCAGCCAAGAAGAATGGGAACTAGACCCCTACAATGAGCAGTTCTTC | CASSQEEWELDPYNEQFF
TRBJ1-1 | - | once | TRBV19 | TGTGCCAGTAAGTACGGACCCATGAACACTGAAGCTTTCTTT | CASKYGPMNTEAFF
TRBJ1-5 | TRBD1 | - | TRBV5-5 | TGTGCCAGCAGCCAGGACAGGGGCAATCAGCCCCAGCATTTT | CASSQDRGNQPQHF
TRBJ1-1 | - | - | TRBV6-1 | TGTGCCAGCAGTGTAGGGGGGCCAGGGAACACTGAAGCTTTCTTT | CASSVGGPGNTEAFF
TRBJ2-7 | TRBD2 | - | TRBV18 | TGTGCCAGCTCACCATTTACTAGCGGGAATTACGAGCAGTACTTC | CASSPFTSGNYEQYF
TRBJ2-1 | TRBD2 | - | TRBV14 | TGTGCCAGCAGCCAAGAGAAGGGAGGGCCCATGCATTGGTCCTACAATGAGCAGTTCTTC | CASSQEKGGPMHWSYNEQFF
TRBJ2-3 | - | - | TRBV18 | TGTGCCAGCTCACGAAAGTTAACTGGCACAGATACGCAGTATTTT | CASSRKLTGTDTQYF
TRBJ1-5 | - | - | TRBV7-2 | TGTGCCAGCAGCTCCGGGACACTTGGCAATCAGCCCCAGCATTTT | CASSSGTLGNQPQHF
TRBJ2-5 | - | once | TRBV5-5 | TGTGCCAGCAGCTTTGGCAGGCCTAGGGGCCAAGAGACCCAGTACTTC | CASSFGRPRGQETQYF
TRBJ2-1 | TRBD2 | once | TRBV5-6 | TGTGCCAGCAGCTGGGGACTAGCGGGCTCCTACAATGAGCAGTTCTTC | CASSWGLAGSYNEQFF
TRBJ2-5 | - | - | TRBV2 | TGTGCCAGCAGGGTTTTGTCTGAGACCCAGTACTTC | CASRVLSETQYF
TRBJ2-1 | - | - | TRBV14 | TGTGCCAGCAGCCAAGTAAGCGCCAGCTCCTACAATGAGCAGTTCTTC | CASSQVSASSYNEQFF
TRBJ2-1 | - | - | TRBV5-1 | TGCGCCAGCAGCTTGGTCCAGGGGCACTACAATGAGCAGTTCTTC | CASSLVQGHYNEQFF
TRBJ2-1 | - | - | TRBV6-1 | TGTGCCAGCAGCGAACAGGAGTGGAATAATGAGCAGTTCTTC | CASSEQEWNNEQFF
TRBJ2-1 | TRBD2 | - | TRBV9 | TGTGCCAGCAGCGCCGAAAGTGTGGGAGGGCCGGGCAATGAGCAGTTCTTC | CASSAESVGGPGNEQFF
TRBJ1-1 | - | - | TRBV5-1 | TGCGCCAGCAGCTTGGCGTCAGGGGCCTCTGAAGCTTTCTTT | CASSLASGASEAFF
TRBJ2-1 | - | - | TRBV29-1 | TGCAGCGTCGGAACAGGGCTCTCCTACAATGAGCAGTTCTTC | CSVGTGLSYNEQFF
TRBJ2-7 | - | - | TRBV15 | TGTGCCACCAGCAGAGATAGGGGCTCCTACGAGCAGTACTTC | CATSRDRGSYEQYF
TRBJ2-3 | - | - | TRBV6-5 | TGTGCCAGCAAATCGGGACACACAGATACGCAGTATTTT | CASKSGHTDTQYF
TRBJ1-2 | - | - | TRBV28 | TGTGCCAGCAATACTCCGGGACCAGGGGTCTACACCTTC | CASNTPGPGVYTF
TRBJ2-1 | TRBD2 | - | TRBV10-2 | TGCGCCAGCAGTGAGCGAGCGGGAGGCCTTTACAATGAGCAGTTCTTC | CASSERAGGLYNEQFF
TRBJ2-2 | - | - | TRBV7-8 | TGTGCCAGCAGCTTAGCGCCGGGACTCAACACCGGGGAGCTGTTTTTT | CASSLAPGLNTGELFF
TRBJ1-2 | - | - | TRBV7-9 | TGTGCCAGCAGCCAAAGCTGGGGGTATGGCTACACCTTC | CASSQSWGYGYTF
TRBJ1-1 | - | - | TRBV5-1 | TGCGCCAGCAGCTTGGCCGGACCAGGGAACACTGAAGCTTTCTTT | CASSLAGPGNTEAFF
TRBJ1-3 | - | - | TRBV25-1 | TGTGCCAGCAGTGAGATAGGGCCGGGCACCATATATTTT | CASSEIGPGTIYF
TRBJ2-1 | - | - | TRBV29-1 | TGCAGCGTTGGAAGACTCCTGAGGGATGAGCAGTTCTTC | CSVGRLLRDEQFF
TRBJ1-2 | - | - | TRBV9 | TGTGCCAGCAGCGTAGCTGAACAGGGAGACGGCTACACCTTC | CASSVAEQGDGYTF